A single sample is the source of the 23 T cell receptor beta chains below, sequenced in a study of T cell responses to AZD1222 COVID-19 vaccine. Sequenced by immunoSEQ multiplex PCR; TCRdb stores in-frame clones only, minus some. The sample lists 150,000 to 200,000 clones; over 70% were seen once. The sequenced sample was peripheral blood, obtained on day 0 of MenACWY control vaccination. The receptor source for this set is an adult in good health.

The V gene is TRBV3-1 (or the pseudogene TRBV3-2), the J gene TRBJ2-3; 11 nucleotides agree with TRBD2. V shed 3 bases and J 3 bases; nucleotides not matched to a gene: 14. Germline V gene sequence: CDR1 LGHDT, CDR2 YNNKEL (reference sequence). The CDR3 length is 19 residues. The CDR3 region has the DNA TGTGCCAGCAGCCATCGTGGGGCTAGCGGGGGGAGAAAAACAGATACGCAGTATTTT. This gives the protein CASSHRGASGGRKTDTQYF.

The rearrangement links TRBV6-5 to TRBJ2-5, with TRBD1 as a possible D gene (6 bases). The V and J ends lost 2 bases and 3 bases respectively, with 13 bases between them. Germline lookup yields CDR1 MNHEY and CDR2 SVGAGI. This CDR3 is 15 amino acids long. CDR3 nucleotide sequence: TGTGCCAGCAGTTACGGACAGAAGGGGAAAGAGACCCAGTACTTC. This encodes CASSYGQKGKETQYF.

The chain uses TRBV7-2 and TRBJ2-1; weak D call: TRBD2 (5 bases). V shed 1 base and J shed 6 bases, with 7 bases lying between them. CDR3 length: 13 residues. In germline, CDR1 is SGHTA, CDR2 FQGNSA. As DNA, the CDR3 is TGTGCCAGCAGCTTAGACGGACTCAATGAGCAGTTCTTC. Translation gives CASSLDGLNEQFF.

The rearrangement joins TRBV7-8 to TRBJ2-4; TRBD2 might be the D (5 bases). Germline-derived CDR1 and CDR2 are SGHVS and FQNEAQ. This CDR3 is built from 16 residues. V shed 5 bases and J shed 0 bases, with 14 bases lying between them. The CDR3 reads CASSPWGAAAKNIQYF. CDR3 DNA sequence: TGTGCCAGCAGCCCCTGGGGAGCCGCAGCCAAAAACATTCAGTACTTC.

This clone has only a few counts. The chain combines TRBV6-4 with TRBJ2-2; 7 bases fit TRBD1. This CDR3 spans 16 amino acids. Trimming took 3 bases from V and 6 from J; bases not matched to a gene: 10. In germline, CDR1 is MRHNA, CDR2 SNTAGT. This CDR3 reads CASSERPGQGAGELFF. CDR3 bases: TGTGCCAGCAGTGAACGACCGGGGCAGGGGGCCGGGGAGCTGTTTTTT.

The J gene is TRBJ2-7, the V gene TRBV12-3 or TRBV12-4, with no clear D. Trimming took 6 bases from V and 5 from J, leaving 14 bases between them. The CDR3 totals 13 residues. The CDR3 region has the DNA TGTGCCAGCAGGGGTGGGCCTCTCCACGAGCAGTACTTC. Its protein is CASRGGPLHEQYF.

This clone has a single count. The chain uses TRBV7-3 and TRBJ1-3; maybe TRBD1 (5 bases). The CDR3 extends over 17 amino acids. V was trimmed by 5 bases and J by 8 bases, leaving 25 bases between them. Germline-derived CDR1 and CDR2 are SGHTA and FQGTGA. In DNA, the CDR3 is TGTGCCAGCAGCCCTCCGGGACGGCGAATTCTTGGGGACACCATATATTTT. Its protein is CASSPPGRRILGDTIYF.

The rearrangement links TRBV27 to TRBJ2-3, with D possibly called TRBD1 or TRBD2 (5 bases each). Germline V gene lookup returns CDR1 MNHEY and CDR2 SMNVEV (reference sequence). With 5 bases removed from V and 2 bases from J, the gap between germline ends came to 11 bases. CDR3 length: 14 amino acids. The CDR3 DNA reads TGTGCCAGCAGTCGGGGACGGTTCACAGATACGCAGTATTTT. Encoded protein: CASSRGRFTDTQYF.

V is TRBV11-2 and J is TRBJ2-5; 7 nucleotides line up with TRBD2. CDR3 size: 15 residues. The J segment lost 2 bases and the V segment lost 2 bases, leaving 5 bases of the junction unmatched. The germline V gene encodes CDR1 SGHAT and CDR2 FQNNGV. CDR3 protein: CASSLPGGRQETQYF. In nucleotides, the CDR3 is TGTGCCAGCAGCTTACCGGGGGGACGACAAGAGACCCAGTACTTC.

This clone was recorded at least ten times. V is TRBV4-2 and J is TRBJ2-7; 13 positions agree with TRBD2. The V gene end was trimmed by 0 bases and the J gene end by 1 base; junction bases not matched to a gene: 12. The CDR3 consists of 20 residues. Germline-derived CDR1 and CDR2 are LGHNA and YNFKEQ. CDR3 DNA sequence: TGTGCCAGCAGCCAAGATGAAATGGGGACTAGCGGGACTGCATCCTACGAGCAGTACTTC. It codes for CASSQDEMGTSGTASYEQYF.

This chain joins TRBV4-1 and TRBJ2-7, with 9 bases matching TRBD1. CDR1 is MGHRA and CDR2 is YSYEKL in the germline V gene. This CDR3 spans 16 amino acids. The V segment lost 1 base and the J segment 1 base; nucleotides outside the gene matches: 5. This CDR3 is CASSQVPGTGSYEQYF. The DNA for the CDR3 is TGCGCCAGCAGCCAAGTTCCGGGGACAGGGTCCTACGAGCAGTACTTC.

CDR3 DNA: TGTGCCAGCCGCAACGAAGCCGGGGACGGTACGCAGTATTTT. This sequence encodes CASRNEAGDGTQYF. The chain uses TRBV2 and TRBJ2-3; D tentatively fits TRBD1 or TRBD2 (5 bases each). The ends were cut back, 8 bases at V and 8 bases at J, with 20 bases in the middle. Germline lookup yields CDR1 SNHLY and CDR2 FYNNEI. The CDR3 spans 14 residues.

The CDR3 coding sequence is TGTGCCAGCAAACTAGCGGGAGGGGGCCACGAGCAGTACTTC. This codes for CASKLAGGGHEQYF. The chain uses TRBV6-5 and TRBJ2-7; 13 bases align to TRBD2. CDR3 length: 14 amino acids. V gave up 7 bases and J gave up 5 bases; unmatched junction bases: 5. Germline assignment: CDR1 MNHEY and CDR2 SVGAGI.

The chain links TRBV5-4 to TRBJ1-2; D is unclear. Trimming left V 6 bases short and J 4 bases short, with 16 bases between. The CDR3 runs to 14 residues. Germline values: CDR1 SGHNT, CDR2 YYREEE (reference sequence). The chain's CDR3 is CASIGGYSSYGYTF. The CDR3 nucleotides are TGTGCCAGCATCGGAGGGTATTCCTCCTATGGCTACACCTTC.

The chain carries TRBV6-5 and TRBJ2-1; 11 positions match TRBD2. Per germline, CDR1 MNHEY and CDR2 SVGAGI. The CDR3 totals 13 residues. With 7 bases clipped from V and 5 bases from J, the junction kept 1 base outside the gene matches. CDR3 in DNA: TGTGCCAGCACGGGACTAGCGGACAATGAGCAGTTCTTC. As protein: CASTGLADNEQFF.

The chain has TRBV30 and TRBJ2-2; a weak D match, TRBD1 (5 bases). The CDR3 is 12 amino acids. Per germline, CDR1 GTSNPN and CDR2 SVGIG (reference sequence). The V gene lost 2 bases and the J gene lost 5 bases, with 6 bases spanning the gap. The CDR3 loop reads CAWSWTTGELFF. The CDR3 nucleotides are TGTGCCTGGAGTTGGACAACCGGGGAGCTGTTTTTT.

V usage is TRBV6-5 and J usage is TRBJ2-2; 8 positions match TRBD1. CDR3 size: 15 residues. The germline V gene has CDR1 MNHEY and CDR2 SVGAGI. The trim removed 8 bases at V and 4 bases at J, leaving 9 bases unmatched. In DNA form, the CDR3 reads TGTGCCAGCTCCCGGTGGCAGGGGGCCACCGGGGAGCTGTTTTTT. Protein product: CASSRWQGATGELFF.

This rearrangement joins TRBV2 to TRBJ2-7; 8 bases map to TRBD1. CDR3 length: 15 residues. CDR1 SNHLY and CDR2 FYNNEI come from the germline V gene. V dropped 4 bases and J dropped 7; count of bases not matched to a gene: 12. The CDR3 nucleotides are TGTGCCAGCAGTGGGGGGACAGGCGGTCGTGGGGAGCAGTACTTC. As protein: CASSGGTGGRGEQYF.

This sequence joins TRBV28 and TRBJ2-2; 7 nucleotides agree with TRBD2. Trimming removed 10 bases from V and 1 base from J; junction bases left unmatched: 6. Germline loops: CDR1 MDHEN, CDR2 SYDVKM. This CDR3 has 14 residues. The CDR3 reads CATRERGNTGELFF. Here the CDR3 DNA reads TGTGCCACGCGAGAGCGGGGGAACACCGGGGAGCTGTTTTTT.

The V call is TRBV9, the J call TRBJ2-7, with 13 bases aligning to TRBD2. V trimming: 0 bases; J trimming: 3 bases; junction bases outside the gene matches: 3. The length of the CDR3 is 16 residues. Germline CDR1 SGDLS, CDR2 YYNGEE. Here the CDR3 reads CASSVGGLAGDYEQYF. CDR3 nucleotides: TGTGCCAGCAGCGTAGGTGGACTAGCGGGGGACTACGAGCAGTACTTC.

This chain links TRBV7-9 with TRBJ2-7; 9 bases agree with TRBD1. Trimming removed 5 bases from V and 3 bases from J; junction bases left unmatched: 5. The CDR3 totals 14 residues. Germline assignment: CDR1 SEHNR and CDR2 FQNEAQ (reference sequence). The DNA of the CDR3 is TGTGCCAGCAGCCACGGACAGGGGCTCTACGAGCAGTACTTC. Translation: CASSHGQGLYEQYF.

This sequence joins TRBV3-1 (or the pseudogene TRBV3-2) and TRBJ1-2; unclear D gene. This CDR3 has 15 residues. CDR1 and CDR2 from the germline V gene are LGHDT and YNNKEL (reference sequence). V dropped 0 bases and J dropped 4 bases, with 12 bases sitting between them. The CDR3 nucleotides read TGTGCCAGCAGCCAAGAACTTCTGGAGGGCTATGGCTACACCTTC. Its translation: CASSQELLEGYGYTF.

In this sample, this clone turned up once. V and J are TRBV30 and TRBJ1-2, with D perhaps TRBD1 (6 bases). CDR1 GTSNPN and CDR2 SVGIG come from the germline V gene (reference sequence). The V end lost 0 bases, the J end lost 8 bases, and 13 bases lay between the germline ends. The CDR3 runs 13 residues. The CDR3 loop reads CAWSVLGAEGYTF. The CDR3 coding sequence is TGTGCCTGGAGTGTACTGGGGGCGGAGGGCTACACCTTC.